Below, 27 T cell receptor beta chains from the same sample are listed, as sequenced in a study of immune evolution from preneoplasia to lung adenocarcinoma. Here immunoSEQ multiplex PCR was the method, and the copy in TCRdb shows in-frame clones only, minus some. The sample shows approximately 9,000 clones, about four fifths of them seen only once. Material for sequencing was FFPE minimally invasive lung adenocarcinoma tissue. These receptors all stem from a person in their 70s with lung adenocarcinoma.

This clone was recorded once. The chain employs TRBV7-9 and TRBJ2-5; D ambiguous. CDR3 length equals 15 residues. CDR1 SEHNR and CDR2 FQNEAQ come from the germline V gene (reference sequence). Deletions cut 5 bases from V and 2 bases from J, with 15 bases between. The CDR3 DNA is TGTGCCAGCAGCCATATTACTTCAAAGCAAGAGACCCAGTACTTC. Its translation is CASSHITSKQETQYF.

This chain joins TRBV7-3 and TRBJ1-1; 8 bases agree with TRBD1. This CDR3 is 16 amino acids long. J was trimmed by 0 bases and V by 2 bases; bases with no gene match: 5. Per germline, CDR1 SGHTA and CDR2 FQGTGA. The CDR3 sequence is CASSLVTGEMNTEAFF. The CDR3 DNA sequence: TGTGCCAGCAGCTTAGTGACAGGGGAAATGAACACTGAAGCTTTCTTT.

The chain combines TRBV7-3 with TRBJ2-3; 9 bases are shared with TRBD2. The CDR3 runs 14 residues. Unmatched junction bases numbered 5, after V lost 6 bases and J lost 4 bases. Germline lookup yields CDR1 SGHTA and CDR2 FQGTGA. The CDR3 spells CASSGGLASDTQYF. The CDR3 nucleotides read TGTGCCAGCAGTGGTGGACTAGCGTCAGATACGCAGTATTTT.

The chain is built from TRBV2 and TRBJ1-2; D not resolved. The germline CDR1 and CDR2 sequences are SNHLY and FYNNEI. The CDR3 is 13 amino acids. The V and J ends lost 4 bases and 4 bases respectively, with 10 bases between them. DNA for the CDR3: TGTGCCAGCAGTGGGCGGCAGATCTATGGCTACACCTTC. Translated, it gives CASSGRQIYGYTF.

The chain carries TRBV27 and TRBJ1-5; perhaps TRBD1 as D (5 bases). Germline V gives CDR1 MNHEY, CDR2 SMNVEV (reference sequence). The V end was cut by 3 bases, the J end by 4 bases, with 19 bases between. The CDR3 loop spans 17 amino acids. The CDR3 nucleotides read TGTGCCAGCAGTTTCGGCCCCCGGGACGGATCAAATCAGCCCCAGCATTTT. It encodes CASSFGPRDGSNQPQHF.

V gene TRBV5-4 combines with J gene TRBJ1-1; TRBD1 matches 8 bases. Germline assignment: CDR1 SGHNT and CDR2 YYREEE (reference sequence). The CDR3 contains 13 residues. J lost 8 bases, V lost 0 bases, and 3 bases had no gene match. The CDR3: CASSLGRDREAFF. The CDR3 bases are TGTGCCAGCAGCTTGGGGCGGGACAGGGAAGCTTTCTTT.

The J gene is TRBJ1-5, the V gene TRBV5-1; D not resolved. Germline CDR1 reads SGHRS; CDR2 reads YFSETQ. There are 13 residues in the CDR3. Trimming stripped 4 bases from V and 5 bases from J, with 10 bases between. CDR3: CASSVDTDQPQHF. In DNA, the CDR3 is TGCGCCAGCAGCGTAGACACCGATCAGCCCCAGCATTTT.

This clone was counted a single time. V gene TRBV11-3 combines with J gene TRBJ2-1, with D uncertain. Trimming left V 1 base short and J 6 bases short, with 10 bases between. Per germline, CDR1 SGHNT and CDR2 YENEEA. The CDR3 spans 14 residues. The CDR3 reads CASSLGRMSNEQFF. In nucleotides, the CDR3 is TGTGCCAGCAGCTTAGGCAGGATGAGCAATGAGCAGTTCTTC.

The chain carries TRBV7-9 and TRBJ2-5; 8 nucleotides line up with TRBD1. The CDR3 has 12 residues. J was trimmed by 7 bases and V by 3 bases; bases with no gene match: 1. Germline V CDR1 and CDR2: SEHNR, FQNEAQ (reference sequence). CDR3 nucleotide sequence: TGTGCCAGCAGCTTGGACAGGGCGACCCAGTACTTC. Translation: CASSLDRATQYF.

The chain joins TRBV7-9 to TRBJ1-1, with 12 bases fitting TRBD1. The CDR3 is 17 residues long. After removal of 1 base from V and 4 bases from J, the junction contained 7 bases not matched to a gene. Germline values: CDR1 SEHNR, CDR2 FQNEAQ (reference sequence). The CDR3 protein is CASSLGDRGRRGTEAFF. CDR3 nucleotide sequence: TGTGCCAGCAGCTTAGGGGACAGGGGGCGCCGGGGCACTGAAGCTTTCTTT.

The genes are TRBV27 and TRBJ1-1, with D possibly TRBD1 on 6 matching bases. The V and J ends lost 6 bases and 5 bases respectively, with 16 bases between them. The CDR3 contains 14 residues. The germline V gene has CDR1 MNHEY and CDR2 SMNVEV (reference sequence). CDR3 bases: TGTGCCAGCAGAGGCAGGGGCGTATGGACTGAAGCTTTCTTT. It codes for CASRGRGVWTEAFF.

A single count supports this clone. The rearrangement joins TRBV30 to TRBJ1-2, with D possibly TRBD1 on 5 matching bases. The V gene's germline CDR1 is GTSNPN and CDR2 SVGIG (reference sequence). The CDR3 is 14 amino acids. The CDR3 nucleotides read TGTGCTCACCGACATTGGGGCAGAGGGGATGGCTACACCTTC. Protein: CAHRHWGRGDGYTF.

This chain connects TRBV6-6 to TRBJ1-2; tentatively, D is TRBD1 (6 bases). Per germline, CDR1 MNHNY and CDR2 SVGAGI (reference sequence). The V end was cut by 3 bases, the J end by 2 bases, with 13 bases between. CDR3 length: 15 amino acids. The CDR3 sequence is CASSYPGTQNYGYTF. The CDR3 DNA is TGTGCCAGCAGTTATCCGGGGACACAAAACTATGGCTACACCTTC.

V is TRBV2 and J is TRBJ2-5; weak D call: TRBD2 (6 bases). CDR3 length: 13 amino acids. The germline gives CDR1 SNHLY, CDR2 FYNNEI. V lost 8 bases and J lost 3, with 13 bases in between. The CDR3 region is CASWRETEETQYF. The CDR3 bases are TGTGCCAGCTGGAGGGAGACCGAAGAGACCCAGTACTTC.

The genes are TRBV27 and TRBJ2-3; D unclear. CDR3 length: 15 amino acids. V was clipped by 5 bases and J by 0 bases, with 12 bases between them. Germline V gene data show CDR1 as MNHEY and CDR2 as SMNVEV (reference sequence). The CDR3 protein is CASSLQDVSTDTQYF. CDR3 DNA: TGTGCCAGCAGTCTGCAGGACGTTAGCACAGATACGCAGTATTTT.

The chain recombines TRBV19 with TRBJ1-1, with TRBD1 identical over 10 bases. V lost 6 bases to trimming and J lost 1 base; unmatched junction nucleotides: 5. Germline assignment: CDR1 LNHDA and CDR2 SQIVND (reference sequence). The CDR3 length is 15 residues. The CDR3 loop is CASRTGTGANTEAFF. CDR3 DNA: TGTGCCAGTAGGACCGGGACAGGGGCGAACACTGAAGCTTTCTTT. The complete variable domain, with remaining parts taken from reference TRBV19 and TRBJ1-1, reads DGGITQSPKYLFRKEGQNVTLSCEQNLNHDAMYWYRQDPGQGLRLIYYSQIVNDFQKGDIAEGYSVSREKKESFPLTVTSAQKNPTAFYLCASRTGTGANTEAFFGQGTRLTVV.

The chain combines TRBV7-2 with TRBJ2-7; TRBD2 is a possible D gene (5 bases). This CDR3 contains 14 residues. V was shortened by 1 base and J by 1 base, with 8 bases between the two germline ends. The germline V gene has CDR1 SGHTA and CDR2 FQGNSA. Written as DNA, the CDR3 is TGTGCCAGCAGCTTAGGGACTCTATCCTACGAGCAGTACTTC. This translates into CASSLGTLSYEQYF.

This sequence joins TRBV29-1 and TRBJ1-6, with 9 bases lining up with TRBD1. Germline CDR1 is SQVTM and CDR2 is ANQGSEA. With V trimmed by 2 bases and J by 2 bases, 7 bases remained unmatched. This CDR3 region has 17 residues. As DNA, the CDR3 is TGCAGCGTTGAAAGTGGGACAGGGTGCACCTATAATTCACCCCTCCACTTT. Protein product: CSVESGTGCTYNSPLHF.

The chain joins TRBV5-5 to TRBJ2-1; TRBD1 aligns across 7 bases. Per germline, CDR1 SGHKS and CDR2 YYEKEE (reference sequence). The CDR3 length is 15 residues. The junction had 7 bases not matched to a gene; V was cut back by 2 bases and J by 5 bases. CDR3 sequence: CASSFRGQGNNEQFF. Here the CDR3 DNA reads TGTGCCAGCAGCTTTAGGGGGCAGGGTAACAATGAGCAGTTCTTC.

This chain joins TRBV19 and TRBJ2-1, with a possible D match to TRBD1 (5 bases). Trimming cost V 5 bases and J 5 bases, with 16 bases left between them. The CDR3 totals 15 residues. Germline V gene data show CDR1 as LNHDA and CDR2 as SQIVND (reference sequence). CDR3 residues: CASSPQGNENNEQFF. In DNA, the CDR3 is TGTGCCAGTAGTCCGCAGGGCAACGAAAACAATGAGCAGTTCTTC.

The chain is built from TRBV6-1 and TRBJ1-4; maybe TRBD1 (5 bases). With 5 bases removed from V and 7 bases from J, the gap between germline ends came to 11 bases. Germline V gene lookup returns CDR1 MNHNS and CDR2 SASEGT. The CDR3 runs to 13 residues. CDR3 region: CASSLGGGEKLFF. Written as DNA, the CDR3 is TGTGCCAGCAGTCTCGGGGGGGGTGAAAAACTGTTTTTT.

This clone was detected only once. The rearrangement joins TRBV5-1 to TRBJ2-2; 10 bases align to TRBD1. The CDR3 length is 15 residues. CDR1 and CDR2 (germline): SGHRS, YFSETQ. V gave up 0 bases and J gave up 9 bases; unmatched junction bases: 5. CDR3 sequence reads: CASSLAGQGSRELFF. CDR3 coding DNA: TGCGCCAGCAGCTTGGCGGGACAGGGGTCGAGGGAGCTGTTTTTT.

The genes are TRBV6-6 and TRBJ1-2; D gene uncertain. Trimming stripped 6 bases from V and 7 bases from J, with 18 bases between. The germline V gene encodes CDR1 MNHNY and CDR2 SVGAGI (reference sequence). The CDR3 contains 14 residues. In DNA form, the CDR3 reads TGTGCCAGCAGCCTGGACTCTTCGGTGGGTGGCTACACCTTC. It translates to CASSLDSSVGGYTF.

The V gene is TRBV10-3, the J gene TRBJ2-3; D may correspond to TRBD1 or TRBD2 (5 bases each). V was clipped by 1 base and J by 14 bases, with 16 bases between them. CDR3 length: 13 residues. Germline values: CDR1 ENHRY, CDR2 SYGVKD. CDR3 in DNA: TGTGCCATCAGTGAGTTAACTAGGGGCGGAGTGTATTTT. Encoded protein: CAISELTRGGVYF.

This clone showed up just a few times. This chain uses TRBV7-9 with TRBJ2-3, with TRBD2 matching 13 bases. This CDR3 region has 16 residues. Looked up from germline, CDR1 is SEHNR and CDR2 is FQNEAQ (reference sequence). V shed 5 bases, J shed 5 bases, and the junction held 7 bases outside the gene matches. The CDR3 nucleotides are TGTGCCAGCAGCCATACTAGCGGGAGGGCCAGAGATACGCAGTATTTT. This encodes CASSHTSGRARDTQYF.

The chain couples TRBV10-2 to TRBJ2-7; 13 nucleotides align to TRBD2. The J segment lost 5 bases and the V segment lost 5 bases, leaving 6 bases of the junction unmatched. The CDR3 spans 15 residues. Per the germline V gene, CDR1 is WSHSY and CDR2 is SAAADI. The chain's CDR3 is CASSRTSGRVDEQYF. DNA for the CDR3: TGCGCCAGCAGTCGGACTAGCGGGAGAGTAGACGAGCAGTACTTC.

The J gene is TRBJ1-5, the V gene TRBV30, with D perhaps TRBD1 (5 bases). From germline, CDR1 is GTSNPN and CDR2 SVGIG (reference sequence). The CDR3 runs 13 residues. V lost 2 bases and J 7 bases, leaving 12 bases between the germline ends. The DNA for the CDR3 is TGTGCCTGGAGTTCTACGGGGGAACAGCCCCAGCATTTT. This codes for CAWSSTGEQPQHF.